The clone carrying this T cell receptor beta chain has only a few counts. What it recognizes is unknown. Primed by a sample-barcoded 5' primer and a J-beta primer mix, a second PCR proceeded for about 6 to 11 cycles. Each CDR3 protein is one row after TCRdb ran MiXCR on the 5' RACE reads. Of roughly 680,000 distinct CDR3 sequences detected, 52% appear once; the ten largest clones hold less than 15%. The data belong to a study of blood T cells in healthy people across ages. The study's findings and limits: Age showed a roughly linear inverse relationship with TCR beta diversity per million T cells. Strong correlation linked observed beta diversity and percent naive T cells.

The source is an elderly woman in good health. The sequencing sample was made of blood.

The chain's CDR3 is CASSPGPQHGYTF. The CDR3 bases are TGTGCCAGCAGCCCCGGCCCCCAGCATGGCTACACCTTC. The rearrangement links TRBV9 to TRBJ1-2, with D unclear. The ends were cut back, 4 bases at V and 6 bases at J, with 13 bases in the middle. CDR3 length equals 13 residues. Looked up from germline, CDR1 is SGDLS and CDR2 is YYNGEE.